The 7 T cell receptor beta chains below come from one sample, sequenced in a study of CD8+ T cells in alopecia areata. Extraction of RNA preceded its reverse transcription into cDNA, which served as the sequencing template. Method: immunoSEQ multiplex PCR; TCRdb's copy keeps in-frame clones and lacks some. The sample yields under 200,000 clones, 50% to 65% seen once. Noted treatment: oral pan-JAK inhibitor, 5-10 mg twice daily. The sequences come from CD4+ T cells sorted from blood, collected at week 24, from a patient treated with tofacitinib. The receptors were gathered from a human donor with alopecia areata.

The rearrangement joins TRBV29-1 to TRBJ1-4; D unresolved. The V end lost 4 bases, the J end lost 7 bases, and 16 bases lay between the germline ends. CDR3 size: 14 residues. The V gene's germline CDR1 is SQVTM and CDR2 ANQGSEA. CDR3 nucleotide sequence: TGCAGCGTTGCACTTGGGGAGCAGGTTGAAAAACTGTTTTTT. This encodes CSVALGEQVEKLFF.

The V and J genes are TRBV15 and TRBJ2-3; D remains unclear. V lost 1 base, J lost 0 bases, and 11 bases lay in between. The germline gives CDR1 LNHNV, CDR2 YYDKDF (reference sequence). The CDR3 consists of 16 residues. The CDR3: CATSRGPTASTDTQYF. The CDR3 nucleotides are TGTGCCACCAGCAGAGGCCCCACAGCTAGCACAGATACGCAGTATTTT.

The J gene is TRBJ1-1, the V gene TRBV30, with TRBD1 as a possible D gene (6 bases). Per the germline V gene, CDR1 is GTSNPN and CDR2 is SVGIG (reference sequence). This CDR3 is 13 amino acids long. V dropped 5 bases and J dropped 1 base, with 11 bases sitting between them. The CDR3 protein is CAWALTGNTEAFF. The CDR3, as DNA: TGTGCCTGGGCCTTGACAGGGAACACTGAAGCTTTCTTT.

The gene calls are TRBV2 and TRBJ2-5, with a tentative D call TRBD1 (6 bases). This CDR3 spans 13 amino acids. Trimming shortened V by 8 bases and J by 5 bases, and 15 bases separated the two germline ends. Germline V gene data show CDR1 as SNHLY and CDR2 as FYNNEI. CDR3 nucleotide sequence: TGTGCCAGCGGGGCAGGGGAGACGGAGACCCAGTACTTC. It specifies CASGAGETETQYF.

The rearrangement links TRBV29-1 to TRBJ1-1, with 11 bases matching TRBD1. Germline V lookup: CDR1 SQVTM, CDR2 ANQGSEA. This CDR3 has 14 amino acids. V lost 1 base, J lost 5 bases, and 3 bases stayed unmatched. CDR3 sequence: CSVEGGQGGTEAFF. The DNA for the CDR3 is TGCAGCGTTGAAGGGGGACAGGGGGGTACTGAAGCTTTCTTT.

This clone was observed a handful of times. This chain connects TRBV9 to TRBJ2-3; D is unresolved. Per the germline V gene, CDR1 is SGDLS and CDR2 is YYNGEE. The germline V and J ends were trimmed by 0 bases and 4 bases, with 6 bases remaining between them. The length of the CDR3 is 13 residues. DNA for the CDR3: TGTGCCAGCAGCGTAGGGGTGGCAGATACGCAGTATTTT. This translates into CASSVGVADTQYF.

The chain joins TRBV7-9 to TRBJ1-2, with D possibly TRBD1 on 6 matching bases. Looked up from germline, CDR1 is SEHNR and CDR2 is FQNEAQ (reference sequence). This CDR3 is 13 amino acids long. The ends were cut back, 3 bases at V and 13 bases at J, with 18 bases in the middle. CDR3 sequence (DNA): TGTGCCAGCAGCTTCCGGGACATACCGTTCCTCACCTTC. As protein: CASSFRDIPFLTF.